The entry below gives a single T cell receptor (beta chain) sequence along with its context. The data stem from a study of identical twins. The CDR3 is 14 residues long. V lost 2 bases and J lost 5; bases outside the gene matches: 4. The V gene's germline CDR1 is LGHDT and CDR2 YNNKEL (reference sequence). Each CDR3 protein is one row after TCRdb ran MiXCR on the 5' RACE reads. Of about 240,000 distinct CDR3 sequences detected, 8% to 11% appear once; the ten largest clones hold approximately 9.1%. This TCR was sampled from a man aged 45-65 years in good health. This chain joins TRBV3-1 and TRBJ2-7; TRBD2 aligns across 9 bases. Sequencing input: memory T cells sorted from blood. The CDR3 region has the DNA TGTGCCAGCAGCCAACTTCTAGCGGGAAACGAGCAGTACTTC. This encodes CASSQLLAGNEQYF.